The 16 T cell receptor beta chains listed next were all sequenced from one sample in a study of blood T cell repertoires in COVID-19. Data came from immunoSEQ multiplex PCR; TCRdb stores just in-frame clones and leaves some out. The sample shows approximately 150,000 clones, around 90% of them seen only once. Sequencing used peripheral blood. The receptors were gathered from a human donor with COVID-19, enrolled during active disease. The donor label of this sample is uncertain.

The rearrangement uses TRBV28 and TRBJ2-4; 7 bases are shared with TRBD1. The CDR3 has 12 amino acids. Germline CDR1 MDHEN, CDR2 SYDVKM. V gave up 6 bases and J gave up 16 bases; unmatched junction bases: 12. The CDR3 coding sequence is TGTGCCAGCAGAGAACCGGGACAGCTTATTTACTTC. Translating it yields CASREPGQLIYF. Full variable domain (missing parts from reference TRBV28 and TRBJ2-4): DVKVTQSSRYLVKRTGEKVFLECVQDMDHENMFWYRQDPGLGLRLIYFSYDVKMKEKGDIPEGYSVSREKKERFSLILESASTNQTSMYLCASREPGQLIYFGAGTRLSVL.

V usage is TRBV3-1 (or the pseudogene TRBV3-2) and J usage is TRBJ2-2, with D possibly being TRBD1 (5 bases). In germline, CDR1 is LGHDT, CDR2 YNNKEL (reference sequence). Trimming pared 3 bases from V and 6 bases from J, leaving 11 bases between. The CDR3 sequence is 14 residues long. The CDR3 bases are TGTGCCAGCAGCCAGGCTACAGGAGCCGGGGAGCTGTTTTTT. This encodes CASSQATGAGELFF.

This clone was observed once. The chain joins TRBV7-2 to TRBJ1-1; D uncertain. The CDR3 sequence is 13 residues long. Deletions cut 3 bases from V and 2 bases from J, with 7 bases between. CDR1 and CDR2 (germline): SGHTA, FQGNSA. The CDR3 DNA is TGTGCCAGCAGCTTCACAGAAAACACTGAAGCTTTCTTT. Protein: CASSFTENTEAFF.

The rearrangement joins TRBV27 to TRBJ1-3; TRBD1 agrees at 7 bases. J gave up 7 bases and V 6 bases, and 6 bases lay outside the gene matches. The V gene's germline CDR1 is MNHEY and CDR2 SMNVEV (reference sequence). The CDR3 consists of 13 residues. CDR3 bases: TGTGCCAGCAGCCAGGGGGTCAGGAACACCATATATTTT. Amino acid sequence: CASSQGVRNTIYF.

The chain couples TRBV28 to TRBJ1-5, with TRBD1 matching over 7 bases. CDR3 length equals 17 residues. The junction had 10 bases not matched to a gene; V was cut back by 5 bases and J by 0 bases. CDR1 MDHEN and CDR2 SYDVKM come from the germline V gene. CDR3 in DNA: TGTGCCAGCAGTCCCGGGGACAGCTACCATAGCAATCAGCCCCAGCATTTT. Its protein is CASSPGDSYHSNQPQHF.

This chain links TRBV6-5 with TRBJ1-2, with D possibly being TRBD1 (6 bases). Germline V gene sequence: CDR1 MNHEY, CDR2 SVGAGI. V lost 6 bases, J lost 6 bases, and 20 bases lay in between. This CDR3 is 15 amino acids long. As DNA, the CDR3 is TGTGCCAGCAGCATGACAGGCGATTATTCGAATGGCTACACCTTC. Translating gives CASSMTGDYSNGYTF.

This chain uses TRBV7-7 with TRBJ2-7; 9 positions match TRBD2. The ends lost 4 bases at V and 5 bases at J; junction bases unmatched: 9. This CDR3 has 15 amino acids. Germline CDR1 is SSHAT and CDR2 is FNYEAQ (reference sequence). This chain's CDR3 is CASSSSGGSGNEQYF. The CDR3 nucleotides are TGTGCCAGCAGCTCAAGCGGGGGGTCGGGCAACGAGCAGTACTTC.

The genes are TRBV30 and TRBJ1-5, with D uncertain. CDR3 size: 13 residues. The V end lost 2 bases, the J end lost 3 bases, and 8 bases lay between the germline ends. The germline V gene encodes CDR1 GTSNPN and CDR2 SVGIG (reference sequence). The chain's CDR3 is CAWSFDTNQPQHF. As DNA, the CDR3 is TGTGCCTGGAGTTTTGACACCAATCAGCCCCAGCATTTT.

V gene TRBV11-2 combines with J gene TRBJ2-2; 7 nucleotides agree with TRBD1. This CDR3 comprises 15 residues. J gave up 5 bases and V 6 bases, and 9 bases lay outside the gene matches. CDR1 SGHAT and CDR2 FQNNGV come from the germline V gene. Written as DNA, the CDR3 is TGTGCCAGCAGGCACCAGGGGGTTCAAACCGGGGAGCTGTTTTTT. Translating gives CASRHQGVQTGELFF.

The V call is TRBV19, the J call TRBJ2-5; D is unclear. Germline V gene lookup returns CDR1 LNHDA and CDR2 SQIVND (reference sequence). The germline V and J ends were trimmed by 4 bases and 4 bases, with 13 bases remaining between them. The CDR3 is 14 amino acids. The CDR3, as DNA: TGTGCCAGTAGTAGTCTGGCGAGAGGAGAGACCCAGTACTTC. It codes for CASSSLARGETQYF.

The rearrangement uses TRBV30 and TRBJ1-2, with D tentatively TRBD1 (5 bases). The germline V gene has CDR1 GTSNPN and CDR2 SVGIG (reference sequence). This CDR3 contains 14 residues. Deletions cut 5 bases from V and 1 base from J, with 14 bases between. Here the CDR3 DNA reads TGTGCCTGGGTTCGGTCTAGGGGTAACTATGGCTACACCTTC. Encoded protein: CAWVRSRGNYGYTF.

This chain joins TRBV28 and TRBJ1-2, with 7 bases lining up with TRBD1. Germline loops: CDR1 MDHEN, CDR2 SYDVKM. CDR3 length: 14 residues. Trimming took 4 bases from V and 4 from J; bases not matched to a gene: 6. This CDR3 is CASSSGQLSYGYTF. In DNA, the CDR3 is TGTGCCAGCAGTTCGGGACAGCTCAGCTATGGCTACACCTTC.

In its sample, this clone was seen a few times. This chain connects TRBV5-1 to TRBJ1-1; TRBD1 matches 10 bases. CDR3 size: 16 residues. J was trimmed by 1 base and V by 4 bases; bases with no gene match: 7. Germline CDR1 and CDR2: SGHRS and YFSETQ. CDR3 amino acids: CASSGDRGQGNTEAFF. CDR3 DNA sequence: TGCGCCAGCAGCGGAGACAGGGGGCAAGGGAACACTGAAGCTTTCTTT. Full variable domain (rest looked up from reference TRBV5-1 and TRBJ1-1): KAGVTQTPRYLIKTRGQQVTLSCSPISGHRSVSWYQQTPGQGLQFLFEYFSETQRNKGNFPGRFSGRQFSNSRSEMNVSTLELGDSALYLCASSGDRGQGNTEAFFGQGTRLTVV.

The chain recombines TRBV3-1 (or the pseudogene TRBV3-2) with TRBJ2-7; D is uncertain. Germline lookup yields CDR1 LGHDT and CDR2 YNNKEL (reference sequence). CDR3 length equals 15 residues. The germline V and J ends were trimmed by 0 bases and 2 bases, with 11 bases remaining between them. The CDR3 DNA reads TGTGCCAGCAGCCAAGAAGGTCTAGTTACCTACGAGCAGTACTTC. Its translation is CASSQEGLVTYEQYF.

The V and J genes are TRBV3-1 (or the pseudogene TRBV3-2) and TRBJ2-5; TRBD2 matches 7 bases. The CDR3 loop spans 16 amino acids. Unmatched junction bases numbered 6, after V lost 0 bases and J lost 2 bases. In germline, CDR1 is LGHDT, CDR2 YNNKEL (reference sequence). The CDR3 loop is CASSQDQASGQETQYF. The CDR3 coding sequence is TGTGCCAGCAGCCAAGATCAGGCTAGCGGTCAAGAGACCCAGTACTTC.

V gene TRBV24-1 combines with J gene TRBJ2-5, with D tentatively TRBD2 (6 bases). Germline V gives CDR1 KGHDR, CDR2 SFDVKD. V was cut by 6 bases and J by 2 bases, with 9 bases left in between. CDR3 length equals 13 residues. The CDR3 protein is CATSSGTQETQYF. The CDR3 nucleotides are TGTGCCACCAGTAGTGGGACTCAAGAGACCCAGTACTTC.